Listed below are T cell receptor beta chains from one sample, sequenced in a study of CD8 T cells in Susac syndrome. One entry per CDR3 protein, called by TCRdb with MiXCR from the immunoSEQ multiplex PCR reads. The repertoire has around 99,000 distinct CDR3 sequences, roughly 95% of them found once; the top ten carry just over 0.095%. The sample was CD4+ T cells from PBMCs. The receptors derive from a human donor in good health. Both conserved end residues are part of each CDR3. The order of the fields is CDR3 length, J gene, V gene, CDR3 protein.

13	TRBJ2-7	TRBV29-1	CSVEGQQRREQYF
14	TRBJ2-2	TRBV19	CASSISVIAGELFF
12	TRBJ2-7	TRBV9	CASSPGGGAQYF
15	TRBJ2-2	TRBV4-1	CASSPFSEVTGELFF
16	TRBJ1-5	TRBV19	CASSNHPRGGGQPQHF
15	TRBJ1-3	TRBV14	CASSQIGIAGNTIYF
12	TRBJ1-1	TRBV29-1	CRGSRGSAEAFF
14	TRBJ2-1	TRBV12-3/TRBV12-4	CASRGVGGYNEQFF
15	TRBJ2-5	TRBV27	CASSLVGTGKETQYF
14	TRBJ2-3	TRBV29-1	CSVGGRGSTDTQYF
13	TRBJ1-2	TRBV23-1	CASSQSWFYGYTF
14	TRBJ1-1	TRBV7-9	CASRRDRANTEAFF
13	TRBJ1-2	TRBV7-3	CASSLKPGDGYTF
16	TRBJ1-6	TRBV28	CASSRDSYAGNSPLHF
15	TRBJ1-3	TRBV3-1	CASSQDHLSGNTIYF
17	TRBJ1-1	TRBV4-1	CASSDAIRTGKRTEAFF
14	TRBJ1-5	TRBV18	CASSQTGDNQPQHF
15	TRBJ2-7	TRBV13	CASSQTTPISYEQYF
16	TRBJ2-7	TRBV25-1	CASSEKGTSGQYEQYF
15	TRBJ2-7	TRBV4-1	CASSQGGGVAYEQYF
13	TRBJ2-7	TRBV6-5	CASSRAYSYEQYF
14	TRBJ2-1	TRBV2	CASRLGQGQNEQFF
14	TRBJ2-2	TRBV9	CASSVGVSGGELFF
11	TRBJ1-5	TRBV20-1	CSATNGAPQHF
13	TRBJ1-1	TRBV19	CASTPTLNTEAFF
14	TRBJ1-1	TRBV18	CASSQGGANTEAFF
16	TRBJ2-7	TRBV7-2	CASSLAQGQGAVEQYF
14	TRBJ1-5	TRBV28	CASSYRGLEKSQHF
14	TRBJ2-3	TRBV5-1	CASRADSSSDTQYF
13	TRBJ2-5	TRBV14	CASSQAGKGTQYF
13	TRBJ1-6	TRBV28	CASSLLDPSPLHF
13	TRBJ2-7	TRBV3-1	CASSQLAAYEQYF
17	TRBJ2-4	TRBV15	CATSSTGGPGNVDIQYF
14	TRBJ2-7	TRBV5-5	CASSRDTAFYEQYF
14	TRBJ2-3	TRBV28	CASSRKGYTDTQYF
15	TRBJ2-1	TRBV7-9	CASSGDRGSYNEQFF
14	TRBJ2-1	TRBV5-1	CASSLGGAINEQFF
12	TRBJ1-2	TRBV29-1	CSVDLLFKGYTF
14	TRBJ2-2	TRBV6-6	CASSYRGGPGELFF
17	TRBJ2-3	TRBV15	CATSGPGLAVYTDTQYF
12	TRBJ2-5	TRBV29-1	CSVEAREETQYF
15	TRBJ1-1	TRBV5-6	CASSLLSGHRTEAFF
15	TRBJ1-2	TRBV5-1	CASSLESAGTGGYTF
15	TRBJ1-4	TRBV6-1	CASSGQGASHEKLFF
15	TRBJ2-7	TRBV7-2	CASSYARTSAYEQYF
16	TRBJ1-1	TRBV4-2	CASSTRLGQGGTEAFF
15	TRBJ2-1	TRBV3-1	CASSQGQVAYNEQFF
13	TRBJ2-5	TRBV6-6	CASSPSGEETQYF
11	TRBJ2-1	TRBV29-1	CSVESHNEQFF
14	TRBJ1-5	TRBV30	CAWSGGGSNQPQHF
14	TRBJ2-3	TRBV7-9	CASSTRGGTDTQYF
13	TRBJ2-7	TRBV20-1	CSARVPLGGEQYF
13	TRBJ2-5	TRBV19	CASSSMTGPSQYF
15	TRBJ1-2	TRBV2	CASGHTWTGTEGYTF
15	TRBJ2-5	TRBV5-1	CASSSQGAFGETQYF
13	TRBJ1-5	TRBV3-1	CASSLGNNQPQHF